Reported below is one T cell receptor (beta chain). Its specificity is unknown. This sample stems from a study of PD-1 blockade in mismatch repair-deficient tumors. Across the whole study: Patients had approximately 11 mismatch repair-deficient cancer types and were previously treated and progressing. Study observations and caveats: Rapid post-treatment expansion, then contraction, generally preceding radiologic response, marked tumor-resident clones.

Using immunoSEQ multiplex PCR, the repertoire was profiled, and TCRdb retains in-frame clones only, with some absent. The data contain about 110,000 clones, about 74% of them singletons. The TCR-sequenced patients were three responders to pembrolizumab. The source was peripheral blood, collected around 60 weeks after starting pembrolizumab. This TCR was sampled from an adult with mismatch repair-deficient cancer.

The CDR3 protein is CATSRSSQATNEKLFF. The CDR3 DNA reads as TGTGCCACCAGCAGGTCGTCCCAAGCAACTAATGAAAAACTGTTTTTT. V gene TRBV15 combines with J gene TRBJ1-4; no reliable D call. V shed 3 bases and J shed 0 bases, with 11 bases lying between them. Germline-derived CDR1 and CDR2 are LNHNV and YYDKDF (reference sequence). The CDR3 is 16 residues long.